This passage covers 30 T cell receptor beta chains from one sample sequenced in a study of blood T cell repertoires in COVID-19 (dated by TCRdb to 2019 to 2021). Library preparation employed the immunoSEQ multiplex PCR assay. The table was pulled from immuneACCESS by TCRdb, which kept in-frame rearrangements only. Such tables lose some clones; where checked, under half of the loss comes from unresolved V genes, and the rest has no known cause. Here the sample has approximately 47,000 clones; 86% occur a single time. Over 2% of the sample is taken by the ten largest. The sample was peripheral blood. The receptors stem from a woman aged 55 to 70 with acute or convalescent COVID-19.

This chain uses TRBV11-1 with TRBJ1-3; 7 nucleotides match TRBD1. The trim removed 5 bases at V and 0 bases at J, leaving 4 bases unmatched. The germline gives CDR1 SGHAT, CDR2 FQDESV (reference sequence). The CDR3 is made up of 15 amino acids. CDR3 amino acids: CASSRQGYSGNTIYF. CDR3 coding DNA: TGTGCCAGCAGCCGACAGGGCTACTCTGGAAACACCATATATTTT.

This chain connects TRBV6-5 to TRBJ1-5; TRBD1 might be the D (5 bases). The CDR3 contains 12 residues. Trimming took 8 bases from V and 4 from J, leaving 9 bases between them. CDR1 and CDR2 (germline): MNHEY, SVGAGI. The CDR3 DNA sequence: TGTGCCAGCTCCAGGGCAAATCAGCCCCAGCATTTT. Translated, it gives CASSRANQPQHF.

The CDR3 region is CASSPGTQNGPETQYF. The CDR3 DNA sequence: TGCGCCAGCAGCCCGGGGACACAAAACGGCCCAGAGACCCAGTACTTC. The rearrangement links TRBV5-1 to TRBJ2-5, with D possibly being TRBD1 (6 bases). The CDR3 covers 16 residues. The ends were cut back, 4 bases at V and 4 bases at J, with 20 bases in the middle. Per the germline V gene, CDR1 is SGHRS and CDR2 is YFSETQ.

The table lists this clone with a few counts. The CDR3 DNA follows: TGTGCCAGCAGTTACCAGGGGGACTATGGCTACACCTTC. Amino acids: CASSYQGDYGYTF. The chain uses TRBV6-5 and TRBJ1-2, with TRBD1 identical over 7 bases. Germline trimming cut 2 bases from V and 3 bases from J; bases unmatched to any gene: 0. The V gene's germline CDR1 is MNHEY and CDR2 SVGAGI. CDR3 size: 13 residues.

The chain employs TRBV29-1 and TRBJ1-2; D ambiguous. CDR3 length: 11 amino acids. The V gene lost 5 bases and the J gene lost 3 bases, with 7 bases spanning the gap. The V gene's germline CDR1 is SQVTM and CDR2 ANQGSEA. CDR3 sequence reads: CSVRVDYGYTF. Here the CDR3 DNA reads TGCAGCGTTCGGGTCGACTATGGCTACACCTTC. Drawing the rest from reference TRBV29-1 and TRBJ1-2, the complete variable domain is SAVISQKPSRDICQRGTSLTIQCQVDSQVTMMFWYRQQPGQSLTLIATANQGSEATYESGFVIDKFPISRPNLTFSTLTVSNMSPEDSSIYLCSVRVDYGYTFGSGTRLTVV.

The rearrangement links TRBV5-6 to TRBJ2-1; the D gene is possibly TRBD2 (6 bases). This CDR3 is 17 amino acids long. Germline-derived CDR1 and CDR2 are SGHDT and YYEEEE. The ends were cut back, 2 bases at V and 1 base at J, with 16 bases in the middle. CDR3 loop: CASSFFGGARSYNEQFF. The CDR3 nucleotides read TGTGCCAGCAGCTTCTTTGGCGGGGCTCGGTCCTACAATGAGCAGTTCTTC.

This rearrangement joins TRBV3-1 (or the pseudogene TRBV3-2) to TRBJ1-4, with no clear D. The CDR3 runs to 13 residues. Deletions cut 1 base from V and 12 bases from J, with 12 bases between. The germline gives CDR1 LGHDT, CDR2 YNNKEL (reference sequence). Here the CDR3 reads CASSQGGMTELFF. The CDR3 nucleotides read TGTGCCAGCAGCCAAGGAGGGATGACGGAACTGTTTTTT.

The J gene is TRBJ2-1, the V gene TRBV11-2; 7 nucleotides align to TRBD2. Trimming took 5 bases from V and 12 from J; bases not matched to a gene: 7. Germline CDR1 is SGHAT and CDR2 is FQNNGV. This CDR3 has 12 residues. The CDR3 coding sequence is TGTGCCAGCAGCCCGCGGGAGTTCGGGCAGTTCTTC. Its translation: CASSPREFGQFF.

The V and J genes are TRBV14 and TRBJ2-7, with D unclear. The length of the CDR3 is 14 residues. V was trimmed by 2 bases and J by 0 bases, leaving 8 bases between them. Germline loops: CDR1 SGHDN, CDR2 FVKESK. CDR3 loop: CASSQLGDSYEQYF. The CDR3, as DNA: TGTGCCAGCAGCCAATTGGGCGACTCCTACGAGCAGTACTTC.

V gene TRBV7-2 combines with J gene TRBJ2-5; TRBD1 might be the D (5 bases). CDR3 length equals 13 residues. With 0 bases removed from V and 3 bases from J, the gap between germline ends came to 5 bases. Germline CDR1 is SGHTA and CDR2 is FQGNSA. The CDR3 nucleotides are TGTGCCAGCAGCTTAGCCAGGGAAGAGACCCAGTACTTC. Translating it yields CASSLAREETQYF.

This clone was seen more than once but under ten times. The V gene is TRBV7-3, the J gene TRBJ2-7, with TRBD1 matching over 7 bases. The CDR3 runs 14 residues. The V gene's germline CDR1 is SGHTA and CDR2 FQGTGA. V lost 4 bases and J lost 6; bases outside the gene matches: 9. CDR3 bases: TGTGCCAGCAGCTGGTCCCTGGACAGGCCCGAGCAGTACTTC. It translates to CASSWSLDRPEQYF.

The chain is built from TRBV12-3 or TRBV12-4 and TRBJ1-6; weak D call: TRBD1 (6 bases). Between the trimmed V and J ends, which lost 6 bases and 7 bases, there was a span of 10 bases. This CDR3 spans 13 amino acids. The CDR3 protein is CASRSTGNSPLHF. Here the CDR3 DNA reads TGTGCCAGCAGGAGTACAGGGAATTCACCCCTCCACTTT.

This clone was seen only a few times. The chain is built from TRBV6-5 and TRBJ1-2; possibly TRBD1 for D (6 bases). With 6 bases removed from V and 4 bases from J, the gap between germline ends came to 12 bases. Germline V gene sequence: CDR1 MNHEY, CDR2 SVGAGI. CDR3 length equals 13 residues. In DNA, the CDR3 is TGTGCCAGCAGCAAAAGGGGGGGCTATGGCTACACCTTC. Its protein product is CASSKRGGYGYTF.

The chain recombines TRBV19 with TRBJ1-1, with D maybe TRBD1 (6 bases). The V gene lost 7 bases and the J gene lost 1 base, with 16 bases spanning the gap. The length of the CDR3 is 15 residues. Germline V CDR1 and CDR2: LNHDA, SQIVND (reference sequence). This chain's CDR3 is CASIGTRGRNTEAFF. Here the CDR3 DNA reads TGTGCCAGTATCGGGACAAGGGGAAGGAACACTGAAGCTTTCTTT.

The V and J genes are TRBV3-1 (or the pseudogene TRBV3-2) and TRBJ2-1; TRBD2 matches 11 bases. V shed 1 base, J shed 12 bases, and the junction held 5 bases outside the gene matches. The CDR3 has 14 residues. The germline CDR1 and CDR2 sequences are LGHDT and YNNKEL (reference sequence). The CDR3 coding sequence is TGTGCCAGCAGCCAAGCACTAGCGGGGGTCGTGCAGTTCTTC. It translates to CASSQALAGVVQFF.

V is TRBV21-1 and J is TRBJ2-5; the table names TRBD1, a call not compared with the DNA. TRBV21-1 is a known pseudogene. This CDR3 has 14 residues. The CDR3, as DNA: TGTGCCAGCAGCCCGGGACAGAAAGAAGAGACCCAGTACTTC. Protein: CASSPGQKEETQYF.

The rearrangement uses TRBV7-9 and TRBJ2-3, with D unresolved. CDR1 and CDR2 (germline): SEHNR, FQNEAQ (reference sequence). Trimming took off 5 bases at V and 0 bases at J, with 9 bases between the two ends. The CDR3 has 14 amino acids. CDR3 coding DNA: TGTGCCAGCAGCCCCTCTACTAGCACAGATACGCAGTATTTT. This encodes CASSPSTSTDTQYF.

This chain connects TRBV9 to TRBJ1-5; tentatively, D is TRBD1 (5 bases). Germline assignment: CDR1 SGDLS and CDR2 YYNGEE. V gave up 8 bases and J gave up 1 base, with 16 bases separating them. The CDR3 runs to 15 residues. The CDR3: CASSRDRASNQPQHF. CDR3 nucleotides: TGTGCCAGTTCTCGAGACAGAGCGAGCAATCAGCCCCAGCATTTT.

This sequence joins TRBV3-1 (or the pseudogene TRBV3-2) and TRBJ1-1; maybe TRBD1 (6 bases). The CDR3 has 14 residues. Germline CDR1 LGHDT, CDR2 YNNKEL (reference sequence). Deletions cut 2 bases from V and 10 bases from J, with 17 bases between. The CDR3 loop reads CASSQRRGGVRAFF. CDR3 nucleotide sequence: TGTGCCAGCAGCCAACGCAGAGGGGGGGTAAGAGCTTTCTTT.

The chain combines TRBV6-1 with TRBJ1-2; D not certain. There are 15 residues in the CDR3. Trimming removed 1 base at V and 4 bases at J, with 13 bases between. CDR1 and CDR2 (germline): MNHNS, SASEGT. The CDR3 protein is CASSEGLDGLYGYTF. The CDR3 DNA follows: TGTGCCAGCAGTGAAGGCCTGGACGGACTCTATGGCTACACCTTC.

This clone is a singleton in its sample. The chain is built from TRBV29-1 and TRBJ1-2; a weak D match, TRBD1 (6 bases). In germline, CDR1 is SQVTM, CDR2 ANQGSEA. CDR3 length: 12 residues. V was trimmed by 5 bases and J by 5 bases, leaving 12 bases between them. CDR3 sequence reads: CSVLGGGYGYTF. In DNA form, the CDR3 reads TGCAGCGTTCTAGGGGGAGGGTATGGCTACACCTTC.

The chain has TRBV10-3 and TRBJ1-2; 7 bases agree with TRBD1. V shed 5 bases, J shed 6 bases, and the junction held 3 bases outside the gene matches. The germline gives CDR1 ENHRY, CDR2 SYGVKD. This CDR3 region has 12 residues. For the CDR3, the DNA is TGTGCCATCAGTAAGACAGGGAATGGCTACACCTTC. It is translated as CAISKTGNGYTF.

The rearrangement links TRBV10-1 to TRBJ1-6, with 7 nucleotides matching TRBD1. J lost 0 bases, V lost 2 bases, and 7 bases had no gene match. Germline CDR1 and CDR2: WNHNN and SYGVQD (reference sequence). This CDR3 comprises 18 residues. The CDR3 DNA reads TGCGCCAGCAGTGAGAGGGGACAGAAGAACTCCTATAATTCACCCCTCCACTTT. Protein: CASSERGQKNSYNSPLHF.

The genes are TRBV28 and TRBJ1-1, with D maybe TRBD1 (6 bases). The CDR3 length is 16 residues. Per germline, CDR1 MDHEN and CDR2 SYDVKM. V was cut by 5 bases and J by 1 base, with 17 bases left in between. CDR3 sequence: CASSEMFGGQNTEAFF. CDR3 sequence (DNA): TGTGCCAGCAGTGAAATGTTCGGGGGGCAGAACACTGAAGCTTTCTTT.

This clone was observed once. This chain connects TRBV11-3 to TRBJ2-1, with 12 bases that match TRBD2. CDR1 is SGHNT and CDR2 is YENEEA in the germline V gene. The CDR3 has 16 amino acids. The V and J ends lost 0 bases and 8 bases, in that order; junction bases with no gene match: 5. CDR3 sequence (DNA): TGTGCCAGCAGCTTAGAGGGGGCTAGCGGGAGGGATGAGCAGTTCTTC. This translates into CASSLEGASGRDEQFF.

The chain has TRBV20-1 and TRBJ2-5, with a possible D match to TRBD2 (6 bases). The CDR3 is 12 amino acids. Germline CDR1 is DFQATT and CDR2 is SNEGSKA (reference sequence). V was cut by 3 bases and J by 5 bases, with 10 bases left in between. In DNA, the CDR3 is TGCAGTGCTAGTAATCGGGGGGAGACCCAGTACTTC. Its protein is CSASNRGETQYF.

On this clone itself: This CDR3 is missing its conserved last phenylalanine or tryptophan, likely due to a read error. The rearrangement joins TRBV6-5 to TRBJ1-2, with a tentative D call TRBD1 (5 bases). The V and J ends lost 2 bases and 8 bases respectively, with 18 bases between them. Germline V lookup: CDR1 MNHEY, CDR2 SVGAGI. CDR3 length equals 15 residues. CDR3 amino acids: CASSYGPGKTSGYTL. DNA for the CDR3: TGTGCCAGCAGTTACGGACCAGGGAAAACCTCGGGCTACACCCTC.

V is TRBV30 and J is TRBJ2-2; unclear D gene. The length of the CDR3 is 13 residues. The germline V gene has CDR1 GTSNPN and CDR2 SVGIG (reference sequence). The V and J ends lost 4 bases and 0 bases respectively, with 6 bases between them. In DNA form, the CDR3 reads TGTGCCTGGAAGCTATCGAACACCGGGGAGCTGTTTTTT. Translation: CAWKLSNTGELFF.

The chain joins TRBV12-3 or TRBV12-4 to TRBJ1-2, with D uncertain. This CDR3 is built from 13 residues. The germline V and J ends were trimmed by 5 bases and 3 bases, with 10 bases remaining between them. The CDR3 reads CASSPGIYYGYTF. The CDR3, as DNA: TGTGCCAGCAGTCCCGGGATATACTATGGCTACACCTTC.

V usage is TRBV9 and J usage is TRBJ1-2; a weak D match, TRBD1 (5 bases). This CDR3 has 15 residues. Deletions cut 0 bases from V and 8 bases from J, with 17 bases between. Germline V gene sequence: CDR1 SGDLS, CDR2 YYNGEE. DNA for the CDR3: TGTGCCAGCAGCGTAGATTCTGGGCGGGGGTCCGGCTACACCTTC. It translates to CASSVDSGRGSGYTF.